What follows is one T cell receptor beta chain and its context. V dropped 5 bases and J dropped 4 bases, with 6 bases sitting between them. Germline V gene lookup returns CDR1 SGHTA and CDR2 FQGNSA. This CDR3 comprises 12 residues. The entry originates in a study of shared T cell receptors in the human thymus. The table came from immunoSEQ multiplex PCR; TCRdb's copy has only in-frame clones and leaves some out. The top ten hold about 0.014% of the sample, which has about 500,000 clones, 75% to 85% seen once. The data were also submitted as part of a second study, on human thymus T cells. That work adds: Infants served as donors; they were healthy and Finnish and were having corrective surgery for congenital heart defects. Thymic tissue was derived from resections collected during corrective heart surgery. There appeared to be biased usage of V and J genes in thymic and blood repertoires.

This clonotype was obtained from a boy under two years old with a congenital heart defect. The sequencing sample was made of thymocytes. This chain joins TRBV7-2 and TRBJ2-1; D unclear. CDR3 nucleotides: TGTGCCAGCAGCCCCGGGTACAATGAGCAGTTCTTC. Amino acids: CASSPGYNEQFF.